These 28 T cell receptor beta chains were all obtained from the same sample, sequenced in a study of technical replicates of blood from a handful of donors. Here immunoSEQ multiplex PCR was the method, and the copy in TCRdb shows in-frame clones only, minus some. The table has approximately 73,000 clones, approximately 90% seen once. The sequencing sample was made of T cells isolated from PBMCs. The source is a human donor in good health.

The rearrangement joins TRBV9 to TRBJ2-5; D perhaps matches TRBD1 (6 bases). V was cut by 4 bases and J by 5 bases, with 18 bases left in between. From germline, CDR1 is SGDLS and CDR2 YYNGEE. The CDR3 totals 15 residues. For the CDR3, the DNA is TGTGCCAGCAGCTTAGCCCCACACAGGGATGAGACCCAGTACTTC. Protein sequence: CASSLAPHRDETQYF.

The CDR3 DNA is TGTGCCAGCGAAAGGGGGGATACGCAGTATTTT. It yields the protein CASERGDTQYF. The chain uses TRBV6-5 and TRBJ2-3; D may be TRBD1 (6 bases). Germline loops: CDR1 MNHEY, CDR2 SVGAGI. This CDR3 region has 11 residues. The V end lost 8 bases, the J end lost 6 bases, and 9 bases lay between the germline ends.

This clone was observed a single time. The chain has TRBV28 and TRBJ2-7, with D possibly being TRBD1 (6 bases). The CDR3 consists of 14 residues. With 2 bases removed from V and 2 bases from J, the gap between germline ends came to 10 bases. CDR1 MDHEN and CDR2 SYDVKM come from the germline V gene. CDR3 amino acids: CASSLGTKPYEQYF. CDR3 in DNA: TGTGCCAGCAGTTTAGGGACAAAGCCCTACGAGCAGTACTTC.

The chain combines TRBV6-5 with TRBJ2-5; 7 nucleotides align to TRBD1. Germline CDR1 is MNHEY and CDR2 is SVGAGI. The CDR3 covers 13 residues. V lost 6 bases, J lost 6 bases, and 7 bases stayed unmatched. The CDR3 region has the DNA TGTGCCAGCAGCCGAGACAGGGATCAGACCCAGTACTTC. This gives the protein CASSRDRDQTQYF.

The V gene is TRBV28, the J gene TRBJ2-1; 11 nucleotides match TRBD2. The V gene's germline CDR1 is MDHEN and CDR2 SYDVKM. CDR3 size: 16 residues. V lost 6 bases to trimming and J lost 8 bases; unmatched junction nucleotides: 12. The CDR3 loop reads CASSSPTSGRVDEQFF. CDR3 DNA: TGTGCCAGCAGCTCACCTACTAGCGGGAGAGTCGATGAGCAGTTCTTC. The whole variable domain, filled in from reference TRBV28 and TRBJ2-1, reads DVKVTQSSRYLVKRTGEKVFLECVQDMDHENMFWYRQDPGLGLRLIYFSYDVKMKEKGDIPEGYSVSREKKERFSLILESASTNQTSMYLCASSSPTSGRVDEQFFGPGTRLTVL.

The chain has TRBV5-1 and TRBJ2-1; D is possibly TRBD1 (5 bases). The CDR3 sequence is 14 residues long. V gave up 0 bases and J gave up 5 bases, with 9 bases separating them. CDR1 and CDR2 (germline): SGHRS, YFSETQ. The CDR3 DNA is TGCGCCAGCAGCTTGGGGGCAGGGCACAATGAGCAGTTCTTC. The encoded protein is CASSLGAGHNEQFF.

This clone was seen a single time. This chain connects TRBV7-2 to TRBJ2-7, with D maybe TRBD1 (5 bases). Trimming took off 5 bases at V and 7 bases at J, with 27 bases between the two ends. CDR1 SGHTA and CDR2 FQGNSA come from the germline V gene. The CDR3 loop spans 17 amino acids. The CDR3 nucleotides are TGTGCCAGCAGCCCGATAGATAAGTGGGGCTCGCAGTTTGAGCAGTACTTC. Protein: CASSPIDKWGSQFEQYF.

V usage is TRBV11-2 and J usage is TRBJ2-4, with 13 bases lining up with TRBD2. Germline V gene sequence: CDR1 SGHAT, CDR2 FQNNGV. V was clipped by 3 bases and J by 1 base; unmatched bases: 6. The CDR3 spans 18 residues. The CDR3 coding sequence is TGTGCCAGCAGCTTGGGACTAGCGGGACTCGGGGCCAAAAACATTCAGTACTTC. Its translation: CASSLGLAGLGAKNIQYF.

The CDR3 loop is CASSRTETYEQYF. For the CDR3, the DNA is TGTGCCAGTAGCCGGACAGAGACCTACGAGCAGTACTTC. The rearrangement links TRBV19 to TRBJ2-7; tentative D call: TRBD1 (6 bases). The CDR3 length is 13 residues. Per the germline V gene, CDR1 is LNHDA and CDR2 is SQIVND (reference sequence). Trimming took 6 bases from V and 2 from J, leaving 11 bases between them.

The chain carries TRBV7-8 and TRBJ1-4; no firm D call. The V end lost 3 bases, the J end lost 8 bases, and 13 bases lay between the germline ends. This CDR3 has 14 amino acids. Germline V lookup: CDR1 SGHVS, CDR2 FQNEAQ. As DNA, the CDR3 is TGTGCCAGCAGCTTGGCTCAGTGGGCGGAAAAACTGTTTTTT. Protein: CASSLAQWAEKLFF.

This rearrangement joins TRBV7-9 to TRBJ1-1, with D possibly matching TRBD1 (6 bases). The CDR3 has 11 amino acids. The germline CDR1 and CDR2 sequences are SEHNR and FQNEAQ (reference sequence). V was shortened by 8 bases and J by 12 bases, with 16 bases between the two germline ends. In DNA form, the CDR3 reads TGTGCCAGCCTTGAAACAGGGCTAACTTTCTTT. It encodes CASLETGLTFF. The full variable domain, rest sourced from reference TRBV7-9 and TRBJ1-1, is DTGVSQNPRHKITKRGQNVTFRCDPISEHNRLYWYRQTLGQGPEFLTYFQNEAQLEKSRLLSDRFSAERPKGSFSTLEIQRTEQGDSAMYLCASLETGLTFFGQGTRLTVV.

The V call is TRBV6-1, the J call TRBJ1-2, with TRBD1 matching 9 bases. V shed 2 bases and J 4 bases; nucleotides not matched to a gene: 5. The length of the CDR3 is 15 residues. The V gene's germline CDR1 is MNHNS and CDR2 SASEGT. DNA for the CDR3: TGTGCCAGCAGTGAAAATACAGGGGGCATCTATGGCTACACCTTC. Translation gives CASSENTGGIYGYTF.

The chain joins TRBV25-1 to TRBJ2-2; possible D gene TRBD1, 5 bases. Trimming stripped 5 bases from V and 2 bases from J, with 12 bases between. Germline V gene lookup returns CDR1 MGHDK and CDR2 SYGVNS. The CDR3 totals 15 residues. CDR3 amino acids: CASSSTGDNTGELFF. The CDR3 region has the DNA TGTGCCAGCAGTTCCACAGGTGACAACACCGGGGAGCTGTTTTTT. The whole variable domain, remainder taken from reference TRBV25-1 and TRBJ2-2, is EADIYQTPRYLVIGTGKKITLECSQTMGHDKMYWYQQDPGMELHLIHYSYGVNSTEKGDLSSESTVSRIRTEHFPLTLESARPSHTSQYLCASSSTGDNTGELFFGEGSRLTVL.

The chain employs TRBV5-4 and TRBJ1-5; 10 nucleotides line up with TRBD1. CDR1 SGHNT and CDR2 YYREEE come from the germline V gene (reference sequence). Trimming took 3 bases from V and 7 from J; bases not matched to a gene: 7. This CDR3 is built from 15 residues. The CDR3 DNA follows: TGTGCCAGCAGCTCCGGGACAGGGGTGAGCCAGCCCCAGCATTTT. Its protein is CASSSGTGVSQPQHF.

V usage is TRBV11-2 and J usage is TRBJ2-3; 9 nucleotides agree with TRBD2. CDR3 size: 17 residues. The germline CDR1 and CDR2 sequences are SGHAT and FQNNGV. The ends lost 4 bases at V and 0 bases at J; junction bases unmatched: 8. CDR3 protein: CASSYGPTSGSTDTQYF. The CDR3 region has the DNA TGTGCCAGCAGCTACGGTCCGACTAGCGGAAGCACAGATACGCAGTATTTT.

This chain links TRBV5-4 with TRBJ2-2, with 8 nucleotides matching TRBD1. V gave up 4 bases and J gave up 1 base; unmatched junction bases: 6. Germline V gene data show CDR1 as SGHNT and CDR2 as YYREEE (reference sequence). CDR3 length: 16 residues. The CDR3 protein is CASSPRQGRNTGELFF. The CDR3 DNA reads TGTGCCAGCAGCCCAAGACAGGGGCGGAACACCGGGGAGCTGTTTTTT.

V usage is TRBV21-1 and J usage is TRBJ2-7; the tabulated D call, TRBD2, remains unverified against the DNA. TRBV21-1 is a listed pseudogene. The CDR3 consists of 13 residues. The CDR3: CASSKVSEGEQYF. As DNA, the CDR3 is TGTGCCAGCAGCAAAGTATCCGAGGGTGAGCAGTACTTC.

This clone was counted a single time. The rearrangement links TRBV29-1 to TRBJ2-5, with unresolved D. This CDR3 region has 10 residues. Trimming removed 3 bases at V and 5 bases at J, with 4 bases between. Germline V CDR1 and CDR2: SQVTM, ANQGSEA. CDR3 nucleotides: TGCAGCGTTGAGGAGGAGACCCAGTACTTC. Amino acid sequence: CSVEEETQYF.

The chain joins TRBV19 to TRBJ1-1, with D possibly matching TRBD1 (6 bases). This CDR3 spans 14 amino acids. The V end was cut by 5 bases, the J end by 2 bases, with 12 bases between. Germline V gene sequence: CDR1 LNHDA, CDR2 SQIVND (reference sequence). The CDR3 here is CASSYRDLNTEAFF. Written as DNA, the CDR3 is TGTGCCAGTAGTTACAGGGACCTCAACACTGAAGCTTTCTTT.

This clone turned up a few times. J is TRBJ2-3 and V is TRBV7-2; weak D call: TRBD2 (6 bases). CDR1 is SGHTA, CDR2 FQGNSA, per germline. The CDR3 runs 15 residues. The V end lost 1 base, the J end lost 1 base, and 9 bases lay between the germline ends. As DNA, the CDR3 is TGTGCCAGCAGCTTAGTTAGCGGCCGCACAGATACGCAGTATTTT. It translates to CASSLVSGRTDTQYF.

This clone was counted many times. The chain recombines TRBV6-6 with TRBJ2-1, with D possibly TRBD2 on 6 matching bases. Germline CDR1 is MNHNY and CDR2 is SVGAGI (reference sequence). V was trimmed by 0 bases and J by 4 bases, leaving 10 bases between them. The CDR3 totals 15 residues. This chain's CDR3 is CASSYSMEGYNEQFF. The CDR3, as DNA: TGTGCCAGCAGTTACTCGATGGAGGGGTACAATGAGCAGTTCTTC.

V gene TRBV6-4 combines with J gene TRBJ2-1; 9 nucleotides agree with TRBD1. CDR1 is MRHNA, CDR2 SNTAGT, per germline. V was pared by 0 bases and J by 7 bases, with 16 bases of the junction left unmatched. This CDR3 region has 19 residues. CDR3 region: CASSDSSRTDGTGMNEQFF. The CDR3 DNA sequence: TGTGCCAGCAGTGACTCGAGTCGTACGGATGGGACAGGGATGAATGAGCAGTTCTTC.

V is TRBV28 and J is TRBJ2-7, with D possibly TRBD2 on 5 matching bases. The V end lost 5 bases, the J end lost 3 bases, and 11 bases lay between the germline ends. The CDR3 totals 13 residues. Germline CDR1 is MDHEN and CDR2 is SYDVKM. As DNA, the CDR3 is TGTGCCAGCAGTCGGACGGGGATCTACGAGCAGTACTTC. This encodes CASSRTGIYEQYF.

V usage is TRBV15 and J usage is TRBJ2-1; TRBD2 might be the D (6 bases). This CDR3 spans 17 amino acids. Trimming removed 1 base at V and 1 base at J, with 14 bases between. CDR1 is LNHNV, CDR2 YYDKDF, per germline (reference sequence). In nucleotides, the CDR3 is TGTGCCACCAGCAGAGGAAAAGGCGGGACTTCCTACAATGAGCAGTTCTTC. It specifies CATSRGKGGTSYNEQFF.

The rearrangement joins TRBV5-4 to TRBJ2-7, with D unresolved. This CDR3 has 13 amino acids. Per the germline V gene, CDR1 is SGHNT and CDR2 is YYREEE (reference sequence). V was trimmed by 0 bases and J by 2 bases, leaving 6 bases between them. CDR3 region: CASSLGSTYEQYF. In DNA, the CDR3 is TGTGCCAGCAGCTTGGGGAGCACCTACGAGCAGTACTTC.

This sequence joins TRBV27 and TRBJ1-4, with TRBD1 matching over 8 bases. The CDR3 runs to 17 residues. Per germline, CDR1 MNHEY and CDR2 SMNVEV (reference sequence). V was clipped by 5 bases and J by 0 bases; unmatched bases: 8. This CDR3 reads CASSAPGQAATNEKLFF. The CDR3 DNA follows: TGTGCCAGCAGTGCGCCGGGACAGGCTGCAACTAATGAAAAACTGTTTTTT.

The chain combines TRBV7-2 with TRBJ1-3; 10 bases map to TRBD1. CDR1 and CDR2 from the germline V gene are SGHTA and FQGNSA. Germline trimming cut 5 bases from V and 8 bases from J; bases unmatched to any gene: 6. The CDR3 has 14 amino acids. CDR3 in amino acids: CASSRQGASDTIYF. For the CDR3, the DNA is TGTGCCAGCAGCCGACAGGGGGCTTCGGACACCATATATTTT.

The gene calls are TRBV6-1 and TRBJ1-5; 7 bases are shared with TRBD1. CDR1 MNHNS and CDR2 SASEGT come from the germline V gene. The V and J ends lost 7 bases and 6 bases, in that order; junction bases with no gene match: 12. This CDR3 spans 15 amino acids. The CDR3: CASTTGGQRTQPQHF. DNA of the CDR3: TGTGCCAGCACCACCGGGGGACAGCGGACTCAGCCCCAGCATTTT.